This TCR beta chain derives from a study of T cell responses to AZD1222 COVID-19 vaccine. Combined were second doses at about 4 or about 12 weeks. V lost 9 bases, J lost 8 bases, and 17 bases lay in between. The CDR3 extends over 13 amino acids. The germline CDR1 and CDR2 sequences are MNHEY and SMNVEV (reference sequence). To note about this clone: Its antigen is unidentified.

Sequencing used immunoSEQ multiplex PCR; TCRdb keeps in-frame clones, though not all of them. The repertoire holds some 250,000 clones, with approximately 94% as singletons. Study-level findings and limits: Spike-specific TCR breadth and depth both grew after two AZD1222 doses. Sampling that yielded the repertoires occurred only after the peak T cell response.

The V call is TRBV27, the J call TRBJ2-1; D is possibly TRBD2 (5 bases). This material consisted of peripheral blood, taken 28 days after the second AZD1222 dose. This sequence originates from an adult who received the AZD1222 COVID-19 vaccine. CDR3: CASFSPLAYEQFF. The DNA for the CDR3 is TGTGCCAGTTTCTCCCCGCTAGCCTATGAGCAGTTCTTC.